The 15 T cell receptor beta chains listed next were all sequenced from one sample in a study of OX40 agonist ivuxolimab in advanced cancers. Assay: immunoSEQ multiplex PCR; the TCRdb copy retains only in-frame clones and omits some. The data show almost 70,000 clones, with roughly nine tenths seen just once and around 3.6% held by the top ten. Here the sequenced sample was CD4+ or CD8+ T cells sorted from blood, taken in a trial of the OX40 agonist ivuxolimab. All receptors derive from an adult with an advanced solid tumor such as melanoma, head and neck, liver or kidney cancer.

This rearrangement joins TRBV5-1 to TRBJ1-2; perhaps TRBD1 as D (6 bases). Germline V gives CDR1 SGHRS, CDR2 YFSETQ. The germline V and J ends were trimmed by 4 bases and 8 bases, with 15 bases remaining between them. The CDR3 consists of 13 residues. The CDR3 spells CASSKAGADGYTF. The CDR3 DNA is TGCGCCAGCAGCAAGGCGGGGGCGGACGGCTACACCTTC.

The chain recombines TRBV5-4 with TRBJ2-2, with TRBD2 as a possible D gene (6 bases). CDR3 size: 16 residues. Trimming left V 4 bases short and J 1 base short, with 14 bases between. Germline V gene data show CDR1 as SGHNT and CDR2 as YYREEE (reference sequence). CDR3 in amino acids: CASSLGGTLNTGELFF. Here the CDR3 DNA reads TGTGCCAGCAGCCTTGGGGGGACTTTGAACACCGGGGAGCTGTTTTTT.

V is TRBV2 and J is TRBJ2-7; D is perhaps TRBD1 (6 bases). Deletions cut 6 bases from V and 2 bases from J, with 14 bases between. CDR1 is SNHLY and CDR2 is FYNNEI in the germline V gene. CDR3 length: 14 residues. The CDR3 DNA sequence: TGTGCCAGCAGCGAACTCGACAGGCCCTACGAGCAGTACTTC. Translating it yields CASSELDRPYEQYF. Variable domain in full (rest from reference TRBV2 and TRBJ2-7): EPEVTQTPSHQVTQMGQEVILRCVPISNHLYFYWYRQILGQKVEFLVSFYNNEISEKSEIFDDQFSVERPDGSNFTLKIRSTKLEDSAMYFCASSELDRPYEQYFGPGTRLTVT.

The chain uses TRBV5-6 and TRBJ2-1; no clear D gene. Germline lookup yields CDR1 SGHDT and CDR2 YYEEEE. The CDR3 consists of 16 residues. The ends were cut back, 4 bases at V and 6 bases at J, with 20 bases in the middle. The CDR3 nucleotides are TGTGCCAGCAGCAGCCTCCTTGCGGCCCTGGGCAATGAGCAGTTCTTC. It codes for CASSSLLAALGNEQFF.

In DNA, the CDR3 is TGTGCCAGCAGCGGGACTAGCGGGAGTCGCAATGAGCAGTTCTTC. Its translation is CASSGTSGSRNEQFF. The chain is built from TRBV7-3 and TRBJ2-1; 14 bases align to TRBD2. V lost 5 bases and J lost 6; bases outside the gene matches: 3. CDR3 length: 15 amino acids. Germline-derived CDR1 and CDR2 are SGHTA and FQGTGA.

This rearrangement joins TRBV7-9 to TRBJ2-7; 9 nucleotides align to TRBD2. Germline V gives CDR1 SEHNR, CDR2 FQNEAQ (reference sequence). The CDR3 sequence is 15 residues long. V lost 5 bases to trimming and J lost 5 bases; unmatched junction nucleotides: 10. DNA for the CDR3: TGTGCCAGCAGCATAGGTGGCGGGAGGGCCAACGAGCAGTACTTC. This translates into CASSIGGGRANEQYF.

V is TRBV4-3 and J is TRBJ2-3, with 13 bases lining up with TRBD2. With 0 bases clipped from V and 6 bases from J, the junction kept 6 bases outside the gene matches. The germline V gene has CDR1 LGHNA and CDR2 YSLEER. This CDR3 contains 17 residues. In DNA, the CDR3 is TGCGCCAGCAGCCAAGAGAGACTAGCGGGAGGATTTGATACGCAGTATTTT. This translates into CASSQERLAGGFDTQYF.

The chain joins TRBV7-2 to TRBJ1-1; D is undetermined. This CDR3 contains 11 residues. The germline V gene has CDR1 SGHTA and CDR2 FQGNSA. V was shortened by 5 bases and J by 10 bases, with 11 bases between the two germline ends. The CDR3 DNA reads TGTGCCAGCAGCCTGAACCGCAGAGCTTTCTTT. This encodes CASSLNRRAFF.

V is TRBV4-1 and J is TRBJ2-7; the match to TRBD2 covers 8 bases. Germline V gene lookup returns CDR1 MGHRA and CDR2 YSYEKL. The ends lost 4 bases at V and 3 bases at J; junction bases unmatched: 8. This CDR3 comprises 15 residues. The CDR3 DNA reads TGCGCCAGCAGCCGGGCCGGGACTAGAAGCTACGAGCAGTACTTC. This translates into CASSRAGTRSYEQYF.

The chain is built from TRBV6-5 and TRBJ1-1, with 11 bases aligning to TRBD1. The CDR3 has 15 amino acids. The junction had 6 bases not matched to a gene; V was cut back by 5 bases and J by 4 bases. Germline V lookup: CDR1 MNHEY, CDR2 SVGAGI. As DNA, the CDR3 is TGTGCCAGCAGTCGTGGGGGACAGGGGGGCACTGAAGCTTTCTTT. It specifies CASSRGGQGGTEAFF.

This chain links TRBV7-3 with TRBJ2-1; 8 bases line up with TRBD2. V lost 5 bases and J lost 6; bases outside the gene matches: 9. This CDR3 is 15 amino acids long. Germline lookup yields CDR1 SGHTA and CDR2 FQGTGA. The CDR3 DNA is TGTGCCAGCAGCCTCAATAGCGGGATGGGCAATGAGCAGTTCTTC. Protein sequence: CASSLNSGMGNEQFF.

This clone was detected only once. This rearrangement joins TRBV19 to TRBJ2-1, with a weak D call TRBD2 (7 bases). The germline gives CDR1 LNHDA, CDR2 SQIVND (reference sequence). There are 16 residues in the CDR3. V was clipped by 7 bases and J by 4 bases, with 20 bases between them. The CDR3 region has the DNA TGTGCCAGTACTCCTGGGGGGGCAGGGATTTACAATGAGCAGTTCTTC. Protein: CASTPGGAGIYNEQFF.

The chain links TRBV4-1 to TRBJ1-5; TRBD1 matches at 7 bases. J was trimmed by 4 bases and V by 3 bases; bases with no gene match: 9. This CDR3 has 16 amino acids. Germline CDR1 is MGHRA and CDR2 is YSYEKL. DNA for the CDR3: TGCGCCAGCAGCCAGGCCGGGACAGATAATAATCAGCCCCAGCATTTT. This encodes CASSQAGTDNNQPQHF.

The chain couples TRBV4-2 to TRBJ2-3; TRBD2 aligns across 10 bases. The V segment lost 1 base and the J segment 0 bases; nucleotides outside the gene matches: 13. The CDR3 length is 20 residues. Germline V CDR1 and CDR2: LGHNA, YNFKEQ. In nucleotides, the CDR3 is TGTGCCAGCAGCCAAGGAGCGGGAGGGCCGGGCATCTCTAGCACAGATACGCAGTATTTT. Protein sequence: CASSQGAGGPGISSTDTQYF.

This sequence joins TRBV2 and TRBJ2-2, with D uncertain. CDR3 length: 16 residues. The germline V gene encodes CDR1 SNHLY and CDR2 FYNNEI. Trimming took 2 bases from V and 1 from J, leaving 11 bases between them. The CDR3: CASSEFLLMNTGELFF. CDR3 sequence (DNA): TGTGCCAGCAGTGAATTCTTACTGATGAACACCGGGGAGCTGTTTTTT.